Below are 13 T cell receptor beta chains sequenced from a single sample in a study of CD8+CD57+ T cells in acquired aplastic anemia. TCR beta VDJ and CDR3 profiling used genomic DNA as template. TCRdb analysed the reads with MiXCR anew, one entry per CDR3 protein. The table shows approximately 470,000 distinct CDR3 sequences, with less than 35% occurring only once. An expansion of CD8+CD57+ cells by flow cytometry had been shown in patients chosen for sequencing. The sequenced sample consisted of sorted CD4+, CD8+, or CD8+CD57+ T cells (not recorded which) from PBMCs. These receptors originate from a human donor with aplastic anemia.

For this clonotype: A read error may explain this, as a much larger clone is one base away. The rearrangement joins TRBV20-1 to TRBJ2-1; TRBD1 might be the D (6 bases). The length of the CDR3 is 14 residues. The V and J ends lost 2 bases and 10 bases respectively, with 18 bases between them. Per germline, CDR1 DFQATT and CDR2 SNEGSKA (reference sequence). CDR3 in DNA: TGCAGTGCTAGAAAGATGACAGGATCCTACGAGCAGTTCTTC. Its protein product is CSARKMTGSYEQFF.

This clonotype has more than one count but fewer than ten. This rearrangement joins TRBV11-2 to TRBJ2-6, with a weak D call TRBD1 (6 bases). V was cut by 5 bases and J by 4 bases, with 21 bases left in between. Germline V gene sequence: CDR1 SGHAT, CDR2 FQNNGV. The CDR3 covers 18 residues. The CDR3 coding sequence is TGTGCCAGCAGCGGAACCCAGGGGTTTGCATCCGGGGCCAACGTCCTGACTTTC. Amino acid sequence: CASSGTQGFASGANVLTF.

V is TRBV29-1 and J is TRBJ1-5; 7 positions agree with TRBD1. CDR3 length: 13 residues. Germline CDR1 reads SQVTM; CDR2 reads ANQGSEA. Trimming cost V 4 bases and J 5 bases; bases outside gene matches: 5. The CDR3 DNA is TGCAGCGTTGCAGGGGGGAAGGATCAGCCCCAGCATTTT. Its protein product is CSVAGGKDQPQHF.

This clonotype was picked up many times. The chain links TRBV19 to TRBJ2-4; 10 positions agree with TRBD1. Per the germline V gene, CDR1 is LNHDA and CDR2 is SQIVND (reference sequence). The CDR3 runs 14 residues. V lost 6 bases to trimming and J lost 8 bases; unmatched junction nucleotides: 7. In nucleotides, the CDR3 is TGTGCCAGTAGCCAGACAGGGGGCGAAGACATTCAGTACTTC. This codes for CASSQTGGEDIQYF.

This clonotype was seen only a few times. J is TRBJ2-3 and V is TRBV19; D is ambiguous. Germline lookup yields CDR1 LNHDA and CDR2 SQIVND (reference sequence). This CDR3 spans 13 amino acids. Between the trimmed V and J ends, which lost 6 bases and 3 bases, there was a span of 10 bases. The CDR3, as DNA: TGTGCCAGTAGCCTGGGATGGACAGATACGCAGTATTTT. It specifies CASSLGWTDTQYF. The full variable domain, completed using reference TRBV19 and TRBJ2-3, is DGGITQSPKYLFRKEGQNVTLSCEQNLNHDAMYWYRQDPGQGLRLIYYSQIVNDFQKGDIAEGYSVSREKKESFPLTVTSAQKNPTAFYLCASSLGWTDTQYFGPGTRLTVL.

In this sample, this clonotype turned up a few times. The J gene is TRBJ2-5, the V gene TRBV25-1; TRBD2 matches 8 bases. Unmatched junction bases numbered 15, after V lost 8 bases and J lost 4 bases. CDR1 MGHDK and CDR2 SYGVNS come from the germline V gene. The CDR3 contains 16 residues. The CDR3 reads CASSPTMRGAGETQYF. CDR3 bases: TGTGCCAGCTCACCTACCATGCGGGGGGCCGGAGAGACCCAGTACTTC.

The chain employs TRBV25-1 and TRBJ2-3, with D perhaps TRBD1 or TRBD2 (5 bases each). Trimming pared 11 bases from V and 2 bases from J, leaving 17 bases between. CDR1 and CDR2 from the germline V gene are MGHDK and SYGVNS. This CDR3 is 14 amino acids long. CDR3 sequence: CASDSGRITDTQYF. The CDR3, as DNA: TGTGCCTCAGATTCGGGACGGATCACAGATACGCAGTATTTT. The full variable domain, completed using reference TRBV25-1 and TRBJ2-3, is EADIYQTPRYLVIGTGKKITLECSQTMGHDKMYWYQQDPGMELHLIHYSYGVNSTEKGDLSSESTVSRIRTEHFPLTLESARPSHTSQYLCASDSGRITDTQYFGPGTRLTVL.

Notes on this clonotype: This may stem from a read error, because a much larger clone lies one nucleotide away. The chain uses TRBV2 and TRBJ2-7, with D hard to call. Germline V lookup: CDR1 SNHLY, CDR2 FYNNEI. The CDR3 length is 11 residues. The CDR3 loop reads CASSSVYEEYF. The CDR3 nucleotides are TGTGCCAGCAGTTCAGTCTACGAGGAGTACTTC.

The V call is TRBV7-8, the J call TRBJ1-6; D may be TRBD1 (6 bases). Looked up from germline, CDR1 is SGHVS and CDR2 is FQNEAQ. V was clipped by 4 bases and J by 5 bases, with 12 bases between them. This CDR3 has 15 residues. CDR3 DNA: TGTGCCAGCAGCTCTACAGGGAGGAATAATTCACCCCTCCACTTT. This gives the protein CASSSTGRNNSPLHF.

This chain links TRBV11-1 with TRBJ2-4, with 7 bases identical to TRBD1. Germline CDR1 reads SGHAT; CDR2 reads FQDESV (reference sequence). CDR3 length equals 16 residues. The ends lost 5 bases at V and 3 bases at J; junction bases unmatched: 10. For the CDR3, the DNA is TGTGCCAGCAGCAGAAGGACAGGCGTAGACAAAAACATTCAGTACTTC. Amino acids: CASSRRTGVDKNIQYF.

This clonotype was counted only a few times. The rearrangement links TRBV7-9 to TRBJ1-3; D is unclear. The CDR3 has 12 residues. The V end was cut by 5 bases, the J end by 7 bases, with 9 bases between. The germline V gene encodes CDR1 SEHNR and CDR2 FQNEAQ (reference sequence). The CDR3 spells CASSPVGNTIYF. The CDR3 DNA is TGTGCCAGCAGCCCGGTCGGGAACACCATATATTTT.

This clonotype has just one count. The V call is TRBV7-2, the J call TRBJ2-1; 7 positions agree with TRBD2. The CDR3 loop spans 13 amino acids. The germline gives CDR1 SGHTA, CDR2 FQGNSA. The J segment lost 9 bases and the V segment lost 1 base, leaving 3 bases of the junction unmatched. The CDR3 here is CASSLGGGLEQFF. CDR3 sequence (DNA): TGTGCCAGCAGCTTAGGGGGAGGGCTTGAGCAGTTCTTC.

This chain links TRBV7-2 with TRBJ2-7, with a weak D call TRBD1 (6 bases). CDR3 length equals 13 residues. V lost 5 bases to trimming and J lost 12 bases, with 20 bases between them. The germline CDR1 and CDR2 sequences are SGHTA and FQGNSA. In DNA, the CDR3 is TGTGCCAGCAGCGGAAAGGACAGCTACGGGCGGTACTTC. Its protein product is CASSGKDSYGRYF.